The clone carrying this T cell receptor (beta chain) was recorded many times. The sample comes from a study of T cells after yellow fever vaccination. Across the study: Preparation of the low-cell-number fractions used SMART-Seq v4 Ultra Low Input. Study observations and caveats: By day 5 rather than day 15, the secondary response had peaked, though it was weaker. Clonotypes that responded to the vaccine were almost all undetectable in sorted memory subsets on day 0.

They built TCR cDNA with 5'RACE template switching, a step that put in a universal primer site and UMIs. TCRdb passed the 5' RACE reads through MiXCR, listing each CDR3 protein once. Among about 25,000 distinct CDR3 sequences listed, 3% to 4% were seen once. This CDR3 has 15 residues. V gave up 5 bases and J gave up 6 bases; unmatched junction bases: 7. Germline CDR1 and CDR2: SGHAT and FQNNGV. This clonotype originated in a man younger than 35 who received the YFV17D yellow fever vaccine. Source: PBMCs, either bulk or a sorted T-cell subset (CD4+, CD8+, memory, or dextramer-sorted; not recorded which), taken around 45 days after the first yellow fever vaccination. The gene calls are TRBV11-2 and TRBJ1-4; 9 bases agree with TRBD1. For the CDR3, the DNA is TGTGCCAGCAGCGATCCGGGACAGGGTTATGAAAAACTGTTTTTT. Translated: CASSDPGQGYEKLFF. The complete variable domain, with remaining parts taken from reference TRBV11-2 and TRBJ1-4, reads EAGVAQSPRYKIIEKRQSVAFWCNPISGHATLYWYQQILGQGPKLLIQFQNNGVVDDSQLPKDRFSAERLKGVDSTLKIQPAKLEDSAVYLCASSDPGQGYEKLFFGSGTQLSVL.